This T cell receptor beta chain derives from a study of CD8+CD57+ T cells in acquired aplastic anemia. Study-wide results and limits: The same twenty-nine CD8+ CDR3 sequences occurred in patients and in controls.

Genomic DNA, serving as template, underwent TCR beta VDJ and CDR3 profiling. Via MiXCR, TCRdb re-called the reads, giving one row per CDR3 protein. The sample has 250,000 to 350,000 distinct CDR3 sequences; around three fifths are singletons. An expansion of CD8+CD57+ cells by flow cytometry had been shown in patients chosen for sequencing. About this clonotype itself: The antigen is unknown. Germline is not matched at one junction end, which may reflect a read error.

Sequencing was carried out using sorted CD4+, CD8+, or CD8+CD57+ T cells (not recorded which) from PBMCs. The sequence was collected from a human donor with aplastic anemia.

Here the CDR3 reads CASTDSYTRPRETQYF. The CDR3 region has the DNA TGTGCCAGCACCGACTCCTATACCCGACCCCGAGAGACGCAGTACTTC. The genes are TRBV10-3 and TRBJ2-5, with D hard to call. Germline assignment: CDR1 ENHRY and CDR2 SYGVKD. The CDR3 runs to 16 residues.